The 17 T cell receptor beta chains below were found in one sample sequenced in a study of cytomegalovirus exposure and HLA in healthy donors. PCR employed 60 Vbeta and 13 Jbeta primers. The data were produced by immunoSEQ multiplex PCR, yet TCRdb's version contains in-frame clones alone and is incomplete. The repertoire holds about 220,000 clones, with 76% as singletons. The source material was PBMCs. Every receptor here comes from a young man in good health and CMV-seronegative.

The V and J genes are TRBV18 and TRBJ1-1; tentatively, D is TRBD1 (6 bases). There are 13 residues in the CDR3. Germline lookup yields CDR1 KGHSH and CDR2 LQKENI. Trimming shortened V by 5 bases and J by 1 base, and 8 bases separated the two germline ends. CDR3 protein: CASSGQTNTEAFF. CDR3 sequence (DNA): TGTGCCAGCTCAGGACAGACGAACACTGAAGCTTTCTTT.

CDR3 nucleotide sequence: TGTGCCAGCAGTGGGGATGGGGGGGGGACTAGAAACTACGAGCAGTACTTC. Translating it yields CASSGDGGGTRNYEQYF. J is TRBJ2-7 and V is TRBV25-1; TRBD2 aligns across 8 bases. The germline V gene has CDR1 MGHDK and CDR2 SYGVNS. The CDR3 is made up of 17 amino acids. J gave up 3 bases and V 4 bases, and 14 bases lay outside the gene matches.

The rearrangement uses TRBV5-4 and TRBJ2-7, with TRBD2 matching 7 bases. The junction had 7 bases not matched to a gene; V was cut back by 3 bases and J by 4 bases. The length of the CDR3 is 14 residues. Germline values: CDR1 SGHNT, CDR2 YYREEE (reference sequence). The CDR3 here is CASSSDGEGYEQYF. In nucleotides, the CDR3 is TGTGCCAGCAGCTCGGACGGGGAGGGTTACGAGCAGTACTTC.

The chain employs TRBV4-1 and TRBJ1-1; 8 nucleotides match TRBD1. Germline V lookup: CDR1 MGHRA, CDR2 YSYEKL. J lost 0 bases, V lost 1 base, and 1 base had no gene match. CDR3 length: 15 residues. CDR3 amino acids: CASSQGDRMNTEAFF. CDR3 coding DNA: TGCGCCAGCAGCCAAGGGGACAGGATGAACACTGAAGCTTTCTTT.

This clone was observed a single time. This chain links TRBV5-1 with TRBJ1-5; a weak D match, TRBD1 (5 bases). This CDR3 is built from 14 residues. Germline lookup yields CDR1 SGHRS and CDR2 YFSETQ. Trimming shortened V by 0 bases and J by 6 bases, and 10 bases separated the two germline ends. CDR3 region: CASSLVWGSQPQHF. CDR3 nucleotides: TGCGCCAGCAGCTTGGTTTGGGGCAGTCAGCCCCAGCATTTT.

CDR3 nucleotides: TGTGCCAGCAGCGTCCGACTAGCTGAGGATGAGCAGTTCTTC. Protein product: CASSVRLAEDEQFF. This chain connects TRBV21-1 to TRBJ2-1; the D call TRBD2 from the table was never checked on the DNA. TRBV21-1 has pseudogene status. The CDR3 extends over 14 amino acids.

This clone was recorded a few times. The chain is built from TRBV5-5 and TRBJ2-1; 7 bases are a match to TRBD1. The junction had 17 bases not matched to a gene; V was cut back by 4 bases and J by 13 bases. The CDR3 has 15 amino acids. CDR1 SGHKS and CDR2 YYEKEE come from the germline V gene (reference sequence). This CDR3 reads CASSRGQPGGFIQFF. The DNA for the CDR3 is TGTGCCAGCAGCCGGGGACAGCCTGGCGGGTTTATCCAGTTCTTC. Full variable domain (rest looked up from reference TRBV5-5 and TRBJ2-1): DAGVTQSPTHLIKTRGQQVTLRCSPISGHKSVSWYQQVLGQGPQFIFQYYEKEERGRGNFPDRFSARQFPNYSSELNVNALLLGDSALYLCASSRGQPGGFIQFFGPGTRLTVL.

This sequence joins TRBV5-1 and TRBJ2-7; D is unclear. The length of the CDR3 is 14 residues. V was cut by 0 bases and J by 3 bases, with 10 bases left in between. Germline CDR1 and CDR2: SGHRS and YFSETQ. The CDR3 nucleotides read TGCGCCAGCAGCTTGGAACTAAACTACTACGAGCAGTACTTC. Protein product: CASSLELNYYEQYF.

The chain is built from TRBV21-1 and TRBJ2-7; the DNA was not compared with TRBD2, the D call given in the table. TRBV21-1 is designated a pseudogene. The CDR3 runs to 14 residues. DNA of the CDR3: TGTGCCATGGACGGTAGCGGGAGCTCCTACGAGCAGTACTTC. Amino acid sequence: CAMDGSGSSYEQYF.

Here the CDR3 reads CASSSGTTNEKLFF. In DNA, the CDR3 is TGCGCCAGCAGTAGCGGGACGACTAATGAAAAACTGTTTTTT. The chain uses TRBV10-1 and TRBJ1-4, with a tentative D call TRBD1 (5 bases). This CDR3 region has 14 residues. From germline, CDR1 is WNHNN and CDR2 SYGVQD (reference sequence). Trimming stripped 5 bases from V and 2 bases from J, with 9 bases between.

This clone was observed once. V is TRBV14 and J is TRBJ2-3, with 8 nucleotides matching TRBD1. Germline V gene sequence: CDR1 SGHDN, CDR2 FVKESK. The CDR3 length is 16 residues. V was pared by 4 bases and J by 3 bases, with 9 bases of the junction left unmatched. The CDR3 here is CASSPYRGRGTDTQYF. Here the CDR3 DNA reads TGTGCCAGCAGCCCTTACAGGGGGAGAGGGACAGATACGCAGTATTTT.

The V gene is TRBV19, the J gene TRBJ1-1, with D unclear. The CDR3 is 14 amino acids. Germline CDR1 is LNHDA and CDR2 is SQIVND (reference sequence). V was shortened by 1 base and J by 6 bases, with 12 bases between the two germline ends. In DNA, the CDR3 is TGTGCCAGTAGTATAGGAGGTTTGAGCGCTGAAGCTTTCTTT. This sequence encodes CASSIGGLSAEAFF.

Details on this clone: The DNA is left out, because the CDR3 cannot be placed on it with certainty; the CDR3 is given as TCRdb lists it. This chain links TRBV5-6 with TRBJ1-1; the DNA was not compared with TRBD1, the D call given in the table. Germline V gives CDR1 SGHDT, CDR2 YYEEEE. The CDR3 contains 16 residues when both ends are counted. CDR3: CASSFGPGQVNTEAFF.

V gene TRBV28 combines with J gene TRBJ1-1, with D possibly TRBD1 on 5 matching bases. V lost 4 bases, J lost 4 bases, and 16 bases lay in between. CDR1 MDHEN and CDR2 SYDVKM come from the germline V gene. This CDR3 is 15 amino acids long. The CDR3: CASSSTSGGGTEAFF. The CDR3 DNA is TGTGCCAGCAGTTCAACCTCCGGGGGAGGCACTGAAGCTTTCTTT.

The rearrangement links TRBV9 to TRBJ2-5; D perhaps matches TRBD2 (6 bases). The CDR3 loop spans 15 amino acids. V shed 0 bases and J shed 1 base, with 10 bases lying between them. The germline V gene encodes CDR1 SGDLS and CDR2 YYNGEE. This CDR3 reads CASSVAGVGQETQYF. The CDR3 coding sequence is TGTGCCAGCAGCGTAGCGGGAGTAGGCCAAGAGACCCAGTACTTC. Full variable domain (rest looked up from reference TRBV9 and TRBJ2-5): DSGVTQTPKHLITATGQRVTLRCSPRSGDLSVYWYQQSLDQGLQFLIQYYNGEERAKGNILERFSAQQFPDLHSELNLSSLELGDSALYFCASSVAGVGQETQYFGPGTRLLVL.

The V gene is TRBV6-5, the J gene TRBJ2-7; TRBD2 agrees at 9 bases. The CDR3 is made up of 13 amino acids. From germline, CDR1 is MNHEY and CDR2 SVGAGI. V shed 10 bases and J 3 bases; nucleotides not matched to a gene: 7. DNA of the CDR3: TGTGCCACGGACCTAGCGGGGATCTACGAGCAGTACTTC. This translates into CATDLAGIYEQYF.

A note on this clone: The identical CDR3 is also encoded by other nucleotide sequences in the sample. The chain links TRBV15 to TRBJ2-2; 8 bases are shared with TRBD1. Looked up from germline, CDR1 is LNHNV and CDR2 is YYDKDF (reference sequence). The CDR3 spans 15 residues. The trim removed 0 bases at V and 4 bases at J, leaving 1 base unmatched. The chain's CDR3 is CATSRDRGRTGELFF. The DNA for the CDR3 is TGTGCCACCAGCAGAGACAGGGGGCGCACCGGGGAGCTGTTTTTT.